This T cell receptor beta chain was obtained from a study of T cells after posttransplantation cyclophosphamide. Concerning this clone itself: Its antigen is not known.

Overall study findings and caveats: TRB clonality was highly associated with recipient CMV seropositivity and reactivation. Skin or GI-infiltrating T cells shared few TRB sequences with blood. Donor CD8+ memory clones often dominated recipient blood repertoires at later times.

CDR3 length equals 17 residues. Trimming took off 5 bases at V and 4 bases at J, with 22 bases between the two ends. Germline CDR1 SGHTA, CDR2 FQGNSA. On the day of bone marrow donation, the related graft donor provided peripheral blood. The table came from immunoSEQ multiplex PCR; TCRdb's copy has only in-frame clones and leaves some out. The sample includes just over 65,000 clones, 85% to 95% seen only once; the top ten take around 3.1%. The J gene is TRBJ2-3, the V gene TRBV7-2, with D perhaps assigned TRBD1 or TRBD2 (5 bases each). The sequencing sample was made of PBMCs. The TCR originated in a woman aged 25 to 39 in good health and a related stem cell transplant donor. CDR3 amino acids: CASSKEPGPQLPDTQYF. DNA for the CDR3: TGTGCCAGCAGCAAGGAACCGGGACCGCAGCTGCCAGATACGCAGTATTTT. Full variable domain (outside the CDR3, taken from reference TRBV7-2 and TRBJ2-3): GAGVSQSPSNKVTEKGKDVELRCDPISGHTALYWYRQSLGQGLEFLIYFQGNSAPDKSGLPSDRFSAERTGGSVSTLTIQRTQQEDSAVYLCASSKEPGPQLPDTQYFGPGTRLTVL.